The TCR beta chain described here comes from a study of control samples from healthy donors and cancer patients. Sequenced by immunoSEQ multiplex PCR; TCRdb stores in-frame clones only, minus some. The table has 350,000 to 450,000 clones, approximately 90% seen once. The CDR3 consists of 12 residues. Germline V CDR1 and CDR2: LNHDA, SQIVND (reference sequence). The V gene lost 10 bases and the J gene lost 2 bases, with 11 bases spanning the gap. The TCR originated in a middle-aged man with head and neck cancer. Sequencing was carried out using PBMCs. J is TRBJ1-1 and V is TRBV19; the D is unclear. CDR3 amino acids: CATKRGNTEAFF. Written as DNA, the CDR3 is TGTGCCACTAAGCGGGGTAACACTGAAGCTTTCTTT.